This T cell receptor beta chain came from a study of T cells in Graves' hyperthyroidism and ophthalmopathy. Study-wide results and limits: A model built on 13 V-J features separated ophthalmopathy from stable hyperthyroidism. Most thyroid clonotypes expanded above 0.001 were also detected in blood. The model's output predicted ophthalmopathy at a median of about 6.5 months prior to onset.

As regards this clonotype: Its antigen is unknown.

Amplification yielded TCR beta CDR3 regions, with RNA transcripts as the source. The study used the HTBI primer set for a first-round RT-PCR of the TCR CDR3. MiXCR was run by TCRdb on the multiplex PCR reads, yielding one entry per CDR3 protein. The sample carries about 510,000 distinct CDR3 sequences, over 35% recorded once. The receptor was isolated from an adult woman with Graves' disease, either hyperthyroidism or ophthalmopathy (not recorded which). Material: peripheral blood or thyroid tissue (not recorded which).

The DNA of the CDR3 is TGTGCCAGCTCACCGCGGGACAGCGAAAAACTGTTTTTT. Translation: CASSPRDSEKLFF. The genes are TRBV18 and TRBJ1-4, with TRBD1 identical over 7 bases. The CDR3 is 13 amino acids. Trimming took 3 bases from V and 8 from J; bases not matched to a gene: 3. Germline-derived CDR1 and CDR2 are KGHSH and LQKENI.